A single sample gave rise to the 3 T cell receptor beta chains below, sequenced in a study of T-cell reconstitution after alpha-beta-depleted transplantation in children. For TCRbeta, the library was prepared with unique molecular identifiers. MiXCR, run by TCRdb on the PCR reads, gives a single entry per CDR3 protein. The sample carries a few hundred thousand distinct CDR3 sequences, more than 20% recorded once. The input for sequencing was PBMCs, taken before TCRalphabeta/CD19-depleted stem cell transplant. The receptors come from a boy in the first two years of life with Wiskott-Aldrich syndrome, due to receive a stem cell transplant.

This clonotype was counted only a few times. This chain links TRBV12-3 or TRBV12-4 with TRBJ2-1, with TRBD2 identical over 7 bases. V dropped 7 bases and J dropped 1; count of bases not matched to a gene: 22. This CDR3 has 20 amino acids. CDR3 protein: CASIPKTSLAVQSSYNEQFF. In nucleotides, the CDR3 is TGTGCCAGCATTCCTAAGACTTCGCTAGCGGTCCAATCGTCCTACAATGAGCAGTTCTTC.

J is TRBJ2-1 and V is TRBV4-1; 7 bases match TRBD2. CDR1 and CDR2 from the germline V gene are MGHRA and YSYEKL. The V gene end was trimmed by 0 bases and the J gene end by 4 bases; junction bases not matched to a gene: 9. The CDR3 length is 17 residues. The CDR3: CASSQDRGGSPYNEQFF. CDR3 DNA sequence: TGCGCCAGCAGCCAAGATCGGGGCGGGAGCCCATACAATGAGCAGTTCTTC.

The V and J genes are TRBV12-3 or TRBV12-4 and TRBJ2-2; D gene ambiguous. The germline V and J ends were trimmed by 2 bases and 6 bases, with 16 bases remaining between them. This CDR3 is built from 16 residues. The CDR3 DNA reads TGTGCCAGCAGTTTAATGGCAGGAGTAAGATCCGGGGAGCTGTTTTTT. Amino acids: CASSLMAGVRSGELFF.